A selection of T cell receptor beta chains follows, all from one sample in a study of OX40 agonist ivuxolimab in advanced cancers. Using immunoSEQ multiplex PCR, the repertoire was profiled, and TCRdb retains in-frame clones only, with some absent. The sample has 25,000 to 40,000 clones; 70% to 90% are singletons. Sequenced material: CD4+ or CD8+ T cells sorted from blood, taken in a trial of the OX40 agonist ivuxolimab. The receptors come from an adult with an advanced solid tumor such as melanoma, head and neck, liver or kidney cancer. CDR3s include the opening cysteine and the closing phenylalanine or tryptophan. Each record gives: J gene, V gene, D gene, clone size, CDR3 protein, CDR3 DNA. The D gene is left open where the match is weak. Clone size, where shown, is once, few, many, or a class for clones that have expanded.

TRBJ2-7,TRBV11-2,NA,NA,CASSLGHRDEQYF,TGTGCCAGCAGCTTGGGACACCGCGACGAGCAGTACTTC
TRBJ2-1,TRBV5-1,NA,NA,CASSLGLLNEQFF,TGCGCCAGCAGCTTGGGGCTACTGAATGAGCAGTTCTTC
TRBJ2-1,TRBV5-6,TRBD1,few,CASRDRGIQNEQFF,TGTGCCTCCCGGGACAGGGGGATCCAGAATGAGCAGTTCTTC
TRBJ2-5,TRBV19,TRBD1,few,CASYRTGQETQYF,TGTGCCAGTTACCGGACAGGCCAAGAGACCCAGTACTTC
TRBJ1-1,TRBV19,TRBD1,NA,CASSLGQGLRYTEAFF,TGTGCCAGTAGTCTCGGACAGGGACTAAGGTACACTGAAGCTTTCTTT
TRBJ1-2,TRBV20-1,NA,few,CSAGTLGGYTF,TGCAGTGCTGGGACCCTAGGAGGCTACACCTTC
TRBJ2-1,TRBV5-1,TRBD2,NA,CASSADRGLAGYNEQFF,TGCGCCAGCAGCGCCGACAGGGGACTAGCGGGGTACAATGAGCAGTTCTTC
TRBJ2-1,TRBV5-1,TRBD1,NA,CASSLGQGYNEQFF,TGCGCCAGCAGCCTAGGACAGGGCTACAATGAGCAGTTCTTC
TRBJ2-1,TRBV6-1,TRBD2,NA,CASSSLAGGVNEQFF,TGTGCCAGCAGCTCCCTAGCGGGAGGTGTCAATGAGCAGTTCTTC
TRBJ2-1,TRBV28,NA,once,CASSLYSYNEQFF,TGTGCCAGCAGTTTATACTCGTACAATGAGCAGTTCTTC
TRBJ2-3,TRBV28,NA,NA,CASSFGSGDTQYF,TGTGCCAGCAGTTTCGGGAGCGGAGATACGCAGTATTTT
TRBJ1-1,TRBV19,TRBD1,NA,CASSMRGTARNTEAFF,TGTGCCAGTAGTATGAGAGGGACAGCCCGCAACACTGAAGCTTTCTTT
TRBJ1-2,TRBV6-1,TRBD1,NA,CASSERQGTYGYTF,TGTGCCAGCAGTGAGCGACAGGGGACCTATGGCTACACCTTC
TRBJ2-7,TRBV19,TRBD2,NA,CASARLSSGRVYEQYF,TGTGCCAGTGCCAGACTCTCTAGCGGGAGGGTCTACGAGCAGTACTTC
TRBJ2-2,TRBV5-5,NA,NA,CASSLTGDGTGELFF,TGTGCCAGCAGCTTGACGGGGGACGGCACCGGGGAGCTGTTTTTT
TRBJ2-5,TRBV9,NA,NA,CASSVANRGIQETQYF,TGTGCCAGCAGCGTAGCTAACCGGGGGATTCAAGAGACCCAGTACTTC
TRBJ1-4,TRBV28,NA,NA,CASSLSQGREKLFF,TGTGCCAGCAGTTTATCGCAGGGGCGGGAAAAACTGTTTTTT
TRBJ2-7,TRBV5-1,NA,NA,CASSLVTLTEEQYF,TGCGCCAGCAGCTTGGTTACACTTACGGAGGAGCAGTACTTC
TRBJ2-3,TRBV6-1,NA,NA,CASTDGPTDTQYF,TGTGCCAGCACAGACGGACCCACAGATACGCAGTATTTT
TRBJ2-5,TRBV2,NA,NA,CASNRQPMETQYF,TGTGCCAGCAATCGGCAGCCTATGGAGACCCAGTACTTC
TRBJ2-2,TRBV19,NA,NA,CASKGLGRANTGELFF,TGTGCCAGTAAAGGTTTGGGCAGGGCGAACACCGGGGAGCTGTTTTTT
TRBJ1-2,TRBV18,NA,few,CASSPGVTANYGYTF,TGTGCCAGCTCACCGGGTGTTACCGCTAACTATGGCTACACCTTC
TRBJ2-7,TRBV15,TRBD2,NA,CATSRDSGGRDEQYF,TGTGCCACCAGCAGAGACTCGGGAGGGCGCGACGAGCAGTACTTC
TRBJ1-5,TRBV6-1,TRBD1,NA,CASSARDRNQPQHF,TGTGCCAGCAGTGCCCGGGACAGGAATCAGCCCCAGCATTTT
TRBJ2-7,TRBV6-5,TRBD2,once,CASRASGSSYEQYF,TGTGCCAGCAGGGCTAGCGGGAGTAGTTACGAGCAGTACTTC
TRBJ1-1,TRBV5-1,NA,once,CASSFGRDKNTEAFF,TGCGCCAGCAGCTTCGGGCGGGACAAGAACACTGAAGCTTTCTTT
TRBJ1-2,TRBV28,NA,NA,CASRLLGGYTF,TGTGCCAGCCGACTCTTGGGTGGCTACACCTTC
TRBJ2-7,TRBV28,NA,few,CASSTQWGAYEQYF,TGTGCCAGCAGTACCCAATGGGGAGCCTACGAGCAGTACTTC
TRBJ2-1,TRBV21-1,NA,once,CASSKEVSQGGPHNEQFF,TGTGCCAGCAGCAAAGAGGTAAGTCAGGGAGGACCTCATAATGAGCAGTTCTTC
TRBJ1-4,TRBV6-1,TRBD1,NA,CASSESSGTVKLFF,TGTGCCAGCAGTGAATCGTCCGGGACAGTTAAACTGTTTTTT